These 10 T cell receptor beta chains originate from one sample sequenced in a study of breast tumors, draining lymph nodes, adjacent tissues. TCRdb passed the multiplex PCR reads through MiXCR, listing each CDR3 protein once. Of 190,000 or so distinct CDR3 sequences listed, roughly 31% are singletons. The lymph nodes were axillary draining lymph nodes from breast cancer patients. Sequencing was done on a sample of axillary lymph node tissue. These receptors came from a female donor with breast cancer. Some clones in this sample may be carry-over from other donors' samples.

This chain uses TRBV4-2 with TRBJ2-3; D gene unclear. The V and J ends lost 0 bases and 11 bases respectively, with 15 bases between them. The CDR3 is 14 amino acids. Germline V gene lookup returns CDR1 LGHNA and CDR2 YNFKEQ. CDR3 protein: CASSQDLGSFRQYF. The CDR3 DNA follows: TGTGCCAGCAGCCAAGATCTAGGATCCTTTAGGCAGTATTTT.

The J gene is TRBJ1-1, the V gene TRBV7-2; a possible D gene is TRBD1 (5 bases). The CDR3 is 14 residues long. V was clipped by 3 bases and J by 1 base, with 9 bases between them. Germline CDR1 SGHTA, CDR2 FQGNSA. The CDR3 protein is CASSFRGKNTEAFF. For the CDR3, the DNA is TGTGCCAGCAGCTTTCGGGGGAAGAACACTGAAGCTTTCTTT.

Concerning this clonotype itself: A clone one base away is much larger, so this may be a read error. The V and J genes are TRBV6-2 or TRBV6-3 and TRBJ2-7, with TRBD1 as a possible D gene (5 bases). Deletions cut 7 bases from V and 2 bases from J, with 15 bases between. From germline, CDR1 is MNHEY and CDR2 SVGEGT. The CDR3 sequence is 14 residues long. This CDR3 reads CASMGPYFPYEQYF. The CDR3 nucleotides read TGTGCCAGCATGGGGCCCTACTTCCCCTACGAGCAGTACTTC.

The table lists this clonotype with many counts. The V call is TRBV15, the J call TRBJ2-7; 9 nucleotides align to TRBD2. CDR3 length: 15 residues. Trimming removed 0 bases from V and 4 bases from J; junction bases left unmatched: 4. In germline, CDR1 is LNHNV, CDR2 YYDKDF (reference sequence). The CDR3 DNA follows: TGTGCCACCAGCAGAGAATTAGCGGGAGTATACGAGCAGTACTTC. As protein: CATSRELAGVYEQYF.

In this sample, this clonotype turned up many times. As DNA, the CDR3 is TGTGCCAGTAGTGCCGTAGCGGGGGCCACCTACGAGCAGTACTTC. Translating gives CASSAVAGATYEQYF. The chain carries TRBV19 and TRBJ2-7, with 9 bases that match TRBD2. V shed 5 bases, J shed 2 bases, and the junction held 7 bases outside the gene matches. Germline loops: CDR1 LNHDA, CDR2 SQIVND (reference sequence). The CDR3 contains 15 residues.

In this sample, this clonotype turned up many times. The V call is TRBV3-1, the J call TRBJ1-2, with D maybe TRBD1 (6 bases). Germline-derived CDR1 and CDR2 are LGHDT and YNNKEL (reference sequence). The CDR3 contains 15 residues. Trimming stripped 3 bases from V and 4 bases from J, with 15 bases between. The DNA for the CDR3 is TGTGCCAGCAGCCAGCGAGGGGGGGCAGGCTATGGCTACACCTTC. Protein sequence: CASSQRGGAGYGYTF.

The V call is TRBV11-2, the J call TRBJ1-5, with D uncertain. CDR3 length: 11 amino acids. Germline values: CDR1 SGHAT, CDR2 FQNNGV. Trimming took off 5 bases at V and 8 bases at J, with 7 bases between the two ends. CDR3: CASSQREPQHF. Written as DNA, the CDR3 is TGTGCCAGCAGCCAGCGGGAGCCCCAGCATTTT.

This clonotype was seen many times. The CDR3 nucleotides are TGCAGCAACAGGGGGCCGGTAGAGCAGTACTTC. It encodes CSNRGPVEQYF. This rearrangement joins TRBV20-1 to TRBJ2-7, with 9 bases that match TRBD1. From germline, CDR1 is DFQATT and CDR2 SNEGSKA (reference sequence). This CDR3 is built from 11 residues.

This chain joins TRBV10-3 and TRBJ2-1; D may be TRBD1 (6 bases). The CDR3 contains 15 residues. Trimming took off 4 bases at V and 3 bases at J, with 13 bases between the two ends. The germline V gene has CDR1 ENHRY and CDR2 SYGVKD. The CDR3 region is CAISGGQGSYNEQFF. CDR3 DNA: TGTGCCATCAGTGGCGGGCAGGGGAGCTACAATGAGCAGTTCTTC.

This clonotype was counted many times. The chain links TRBV9 to TRBJ2-3, with TRBD2 matching over 7 bases. Unmatched junction bases numbered 11, after V lost 6 bases and J lost 7 bases. Germline-derived CDR1 and CDR2 are SGDLS and YYNGEE. The CDR3 is 14 residues long. This CDR3 is CASNGGGWQNTQYF. The CDR3 bases are TGTGCCAGCAATGGGGGGGGGTGGCAAAATACGCAGTATTTT.